The 24 T cell receptor beta chains presented below share a single source sample, sequenced in a study of early T cells in non-severe SARS-CoV-2 infection. Each CDR3 protein gets one entry after TCRdb re-called the 5' RACE reads with MiXCR. The data show roughly 66,000 distinct CDR3 sequences, approximately 9.2% seen once. The sample comprised whole blood. The receptor set was obtained from an adult who was a healthcare worker with PCR-confirmed SARS-CoV-2 infection or an uninfected control (not recorded which).

Here the CDR3 DNA reads TGTGCCAGCAGTTTAATAGAGGCCCAGACCCAGTACTTC. Its protein product is CASSLIEAQTQYF. The chain has TRBV12-3 or TRBV12-4 and TRBJ2-5; unclear D gene. Trimming left V 2 bases short and J 6 bases short, with 10 bases between. The CDR3 is 13 amino acids.

The V gene is TRBV23-1, the J gene TRBJ2-5; D is unresolved. TRBV23-1 is known as an ORF, though its function is uncertain. V was shortened by 10 bases and J by 5 bases, with 14 bases between the two germline ends. CDR3 length: 12 residues. This chain's CDR3 is CATQRVSETQYF. The CDR3 DNA reads TGCGCCACCCAAAGAGTGTCGGAGACCCAGTACTTC.

In DNA, the CDR3 is TGCGCCAGCAGCTTGTTCGGCTTGGAGAGGACTGAAGCTTTCTTT. It codes for CASSLFGLERTEAFF. The chain recombines TRBV5-1 with TRBJ1-1; no clear D. This CDR3 is 15 amino acids long. Germline V lookup: CDR1 SGHRS, CDR2 YFSETQ. The germline V and J ends were trimmed by 1 base and 5 bases, with 15 bases remaining between them. Complete variable domain (other parts from reference TRBV5-1 and TRBJ1-1): KAGVTQTPRYLIKTRGQQVTLSCSPISGHRSVSWYQQTPGQGLQFLFEYFSETQRNKGNFPGRFSGRQFSNSRSEMNVSTLELGDSALYLCASSLFGLERTEAFFGQGTRLTVV.

This clonotype was found many times. The rearrangement links TRBV12-3 or TRBV12-4 to TRBJ2-1; D may be TRBD1 or TRBD2 (6 bases each). The CDR3 length is 15 residues. V was pared by 6 bases and J by 0 bases, with 12 bases between. Here the CDR3 DNA reads TGTGCCAGCAGCAAAGGGGGGAGCTCCTACAATGAGCAGTTCTTC. Amino acids: CASSKGGSSYNEQFF.

This clonotype appeared many times. This chain connects TRBV19 to TRBJ2-3; 13 positions agree with TRBD2. Trimming at V came to 5 bases and at J to 3 bases, leaving 11 bases not matched to a gene. The germline V gene has CDR1 LNHDA and CDR2 SQIVND (reference sequence). CDR3 size: 18 residues. CDR3 in amino acids: CASSGGTSGAPGTDTQYF. CDR3 in DNA: TGTGCCAGTAGTGGTGGGACTAGCGGGGCTCCGGGAACAGATACGCAGTATTTT.

The chain has TRBV14 and TRBJ2-7; D is possibly TRBD2 (6 bases). The V gene lost 4 bases and the J gene lost 0 bases, with 16 bases spanning the gap. The CDR3 length is 16 residues. CDR1 and CDR2 (germline): SGHDN, FVKESK. The CDR3 region has the DNA TGTGCCAGCAGCCCCTTCCGGGACGGGAGCTCCTACGAGCAGTACTTC. Translation gives CASSPFRDGSSYEQYF.

This clonotype was found many times. The rearrangement uses TRBV5-6 and TRBJ2-5, with 8 bases aligning to TRBD1. Germline V gene data show CDR1 as SGHDT and CDR2 as YYEEEE. The CDR3 consists of 15 residues. The junction had 7 bases not matched to a gene; V was cut back by 4 bases and J by 2 bases. CDR3 coding DNA: TGTGCCAGCAGCGGAGGACAGGGCCCTCAAGAGACCCAGTACTTC. The encoded protein is CASSGGQGPQETQYF.

This clonotype was found a few times. The DNA for the CDR3 is TGTGCCATCAGTGAAGGTCTTGGCTCCTATAATTCACCCCTCCACTTT. This sequence encodes CAISEGLGSYNSPLHF. The chain has TRBV10-3 and TRBJ1-6; D remains unclear. Germline V CDR1 and CDR2: ENHRY, SYGVKD. The CDR3 runs 16 residues. The germline V and J ends were trimmed by 3 bases and 0 bases, with 9 bases remaining between them.

In this sample, this clonotype turned up a few times. The chain is built from TRBV25-1 and TRBJ2-7; weak D call: TRBD2 (6 bases). The CDR3 loop spans 19 amino acids. V shed 2 bases and J shed 5 bases, with 28 bases lying between them. CDR1 MGHDK and CDR2 SYGVNS come from the germline V gene. The CDR3 DNA is TGTGCCAGCAGTGAAACCCCCTCCAACCAGGCGGGGCATCGGGACGAGCAGTACTTC. Its protein product is CASSETPSNQAGHRDEQYF.

The V and J genes are TRBV14 and TRBJ2-7; 10 bases fit TRBD1. After removal of 0 bases from V and 6 bases from J, the junction contained 8 bases not matched to a gene. From germline, CDR1 is SGHDN and CDR2 FVKESK. There are 16 residues in the CDR3. CDR3 in DNA: TGTGCCAGCAGCCAAGATCAAGGGACAGGGGACATCGAGCAGTACTTC. Translation gives CASSQDQGTGDIEQYF.

This clonotype occurred many times. The genes are TRBV20-1 and TRBJ2-3; 10 bases are a match to TRBD2. The V gene end was trimmed by 6 bases and the J gene end by 2 bases; junction bases not matched to a gene: 5. Per the germline V gene, CDR1 is DFQATT and CDR2 is SNEGSKA (reference sequence). The CDR3 sequence is 14 residues long. The CDR3: CSARGLASTDTQYF. The CDR3 DNA sequence: TGCAGTGCGAGGGGACTAGCGTCCACAGATACGCAGTATTTT.

The genes are TRBV4-1 and TRBJ2-2; TRBD1 matches at 9 bases. Germline CDR1 reads MGHRA; CDR2 reads YSYEKL. Trimming at V came to 2 bases and at J to 3 bases, leaving 10 bases not matched to a gene. The CDR3 loop spans 18 amino acids. This CDR3 reads CASSQKRQTGGYTGELFF. In DNA, the CDR3 is TGCGCCAGCAGCCAAAAGAGGCAGACAGGGGGGTACACCGGGGAGCTGTTTTTT.

There are many counts of this clonotype. The V and J genes are TRBV24-1 and TRBJ2-2; tentative D call: TRBD2 (5 bases). The length of the CDR3 is 16 residues. The germline CDR1 and CDR2 sequences are KGHDR and SFDVKD. Trimming cost V 3 bases and J 4 bases, with 14 bases left between them. The CDR3 protein is CATSDPPSAGTGELFF. The CDR3 DNA is TGTGCCACCAGTGATCCCCCGTCGGCGGGCACCGGGGAGCTGTTTTTT.

The chain recombines TRBV3-1 with TRBJ2-3; tentative D call: TRBD1 (6 bases). V dropped 0 bases and J dropped 9 bases, with 13 bases sitting between them. Germline V gene data show CDR1 as LGHDT and CDR2 as YNNKEL (reference sequence). This CDR3 comprises 14 residues. The CDR3 protein is CASSQEMSQGTQYF. The CDR3 DNA is TGTGCCAGCAGCCAAGAAATGAGCCAGGGGACGCAGTATTTT.

This clonotype came up many times. The chain combines TRBV4-3 with TRBJ2-5, with 9 bases aligning to TRBD2. The CDR3 consists of 17 residues. J gave up 1 base and V 1 base, and 7 bases lay outside the gene matches. Germline CDR1 is LGHNA and CDR2 is YSLEER. CDR3 amino acids: CASSQAGGRALQETQYF. The CDR3 DNA follows: TGCGCCAGCAGCCAAGCGGGCGGGAGGGCCCTCCAAGAGACCCAGTACTTC.

The chain combines TRBV2 with TRBJ2-5; TRBD2 matches 7 bases. CDR1 is SNHLY and CDR2 is FYNNEI in the germline V gene. The CDR3 consists of 16 residues. Trimming cost V 0 bases and J 4 bases; bases outside gene matches: 8. CDR3 nucleotides: TGTGCCAGCAGTGAAGCGCTTGTGGTAGCGGGAGAGACCCAGTACTTC. This codes for CASSEALVVAGETQYF.

The chain joins TRBV6-1 to TRBJ2-1, with D perhaps TRBD1 (5 bases). The CDR3 has 17 residues. V was trimmed by 5 bases and J by 10 bases, leaving 27 bases between them. Germline values: CDR1 MNHNS, CDR2 SASEGT. The CDR3 DNA is TGTGCCAGCAGTCCTTATCCAAGACAGCAGCCCCAAATGGAGCAGTTCTTC. Amino acid sequence: CASSPYPRQQPQMEQFF.

This clonotype was counted between two and nine times. The chain joins TRBV2 to TRBJ2-5, with a weak D call TRBD2 (5 bases). This CDR3 is built from 17 residues. The germline gives CDR1 SNHLY, CDR2 FYNNEI. The ends were cut back, 3 bases at V and 5 bases at J, with 22 bases in the middle. CDR3 sequence (DNA): TGTGCCAGCAGTGATCATCATGGAGGACGGACGGGGGAGACCCAGTACTTC. It is translated as CASSDHHGGRTGETQYF.

The chain uses TRBV10-3 and TRBJ2-7; D possibly corresponds to TRBD1 (5 bases). Between the trimmed V and J ends, which lost 6 bases and 0 bases, there was a span of 15 bases. This CDR3 is built from 15 residues. Germline-derived CDR1 and CDR2 are ENHRY and SYGVKD. CDR3 coding DNA: TGTGCCATCAGAGACCCCCAGGGCTACTCCTACGAGCAGTACTTC. As protein: CAIRDPQGYSYEQYF.

This clonotype was seen many times. The chain recombines TRBV7-2 with TRBJ1-1; D remains unclear. Germline V gene data show CDR1 as SGHTA and CDR2 as FQGNSA. V lost 6 bases and J lost 2, with 10 bases in between. This CDR3 has 13 amino acids. The DNA of the CDR3 is TGTGCCAGCAGTTTTACGGTAAACACTGAAGCTTTCTTT. Translated: CASSFTVNTEAFF.

The genes are TRBV6-5 and TRBJ2-3, with TRBD2 identical over 12 bases. V was pared by 6 bases and J by 0 bases, with 7 bases of the junction left unmatched. Germline V gene lookup returns CDR1 MNHEY and CDR2 SVGAGI. The length of the CDR3 is 17 residues. CDR3 sequence (DNA): TGTGCCAGCAGCGAACTAGCGGGAGGAAGAAGCACAGATACGCAGTATTTT. It yields the protein CASSELAGGRSTDTQYF.

The rearrangement joins TRBV5-1 to TRBJ2-7; D perhaps matches TRBD2 (6 bases). The ends were cut back, 0 bases at V and 5 bases at J, with 12 bases in the middle. Germline CDR1 reads SGHRS; CDR2 reads YFSETQ. This CDR3 comprises 14 residues. The CDR3 nucleotides read TGCGCCAGCAGCTTGGCCAATTGGGGGGACGAGCAGTACTTC. Its protein is CASSLANWGDEQYF.

This rearrangement joins TRBV7-2 to TRBJ1-1; D ambiguous. Trimming left V 0 bases short and J 2 bases short, with 7 bases between. The CDR3 runs to 14 residues. The germline V gene has CDR1 SGHTA and CDR2 FQGNSA. As DNA, the CDR3 is TGTGCCAGCAGCTTAGCCGGTAGAAACACTGAAGCTTTCTTT. Protein sequence: CASSLAGRNTEAFF.

Ten or more counts support this clonotype. The CDR3 DNA reads TGTGCCAGCAGCCGCAGCGGGAGGACGAACACCGGGGAGCTGTTTTTT. Translated: CASSRSGRTNTGELFF. This chain connects TRBV14 to TRBJ2-2; 9 positions match TRBD2. The CDR3 covers 16 residues. Losses at the gene ends were 4 bases for V and 0 bases for J; bases not matched to a gene: 3. Germline lookup yields CDR1 SGHDN and CDR2 FVKESK.